This note documents a single T cell receptor beta chain sequence. This sample stems from a study of T cell clones after liver transplantation. Study-wide background: Pre-transplant mixed lymphocyte reactions yielded third-party-reactive TCRbeta sequences as comparators for graft-donor-reactive sequences.

The protocol was immunoSEQ multiplex PCR, while the TCRdb copy is restricted to in-frame clones and leaves out a portion. The sample lists tens of thousands of clones, around four fifths occurring once. CDR3 size: 17 residues. V was pared by 1 base and J by 9 bases, with 12 bases of the junction left unmatched. Germline V CDR1 and CDR2: SGHTA, FQGNSA. The receptor comes from a human patient who received a liver transplant. Some T cells may be transferred from the graft donor. The sequencing here drew on CD4+ T cells from blood, taken at the 22-month timepoint. The genes are TRBV7-2 and TRBJ2-1, with 10 bases identical to TRBD1. The CDR3 nucleotides read TGTGCCAGCAGCTTAGTTGGGACAGGGGCAACAGGGAGTGAGCAGTTCTTC. Its translation is CASSLVGTGATGSEQFF.